Listed below are T cell receptor beta chains from one sample, sequenced in a study of Graves' ophthalmopathy and Graves' hyperthyroidism. TCRdb re-derived calls from the multiplex PCR reads in MiXCR, one entry per CDR3 protein. The table has hundreds of thousands of distinct CDR3 sequences, roughly 21% seen once; the top ten hold 2.5% to 3.5%. Sequencing was carried out using peripheral blood. These receptors all stem from a woman in her late teens or twenties with stable Graves' hyperthyroidism. Each CDR3 is given with its conserved first and last residue. The order of the fields is D gene, J gene, clone size, V gene, CDR3 protein, CDR3 DNA. The D gene is left open where the match is weak. Some rows mark clone size as missing; the rest say once, few, many or name a class of expanded clone.

D gene: -; J gene: TRBJ1-6; clone size: many; V gene: TRBV28; CDR3 protein: CASSQRHTGNSPLHF; CDR3 DNA: TGTGCCAGCAGCCAGAGGCACACCGGTAATTCACCCCTCCACTTT
D gene: -; J gene: TRBJ1-2; clone size: many; V gene: TRBV12-3/TRBV12-4; CDR3 protein: CASSLEAVASGYTF; CDR3 DNA: TGTGCCAGCAGTTTAGAGGCCGTTGCCTCTGGCTACACCTTC
D gene: TRBD1; J gene: TRBJ2-7; clone size: many; V gene: TRBV11-2; CDR3 protein: CASSLDGTGVHEQYF; CDR3 DNA: TGTGCCAGCAGCTTAGATGGGACAGGGGTTCACGAGCAGTACTTC
D gene: -; J gene: TRBJ1-5; clone size: many; V gene: TRBV20-1; CDR3 protein: CSAREKGRRGGDQPQHF; CDR3 DNA: TGCAGTGCTAGAGAAAAAGGACGTAGGGGGGGTGATCAGCCCCAGCATTTT
D gene: -; J gene: TRBJ2-7; clone size: -; V gene: TRBV28; CDR3 protein: CASPPVRGGARDNEQYF; CDR3 DNA: TGTGCCAGCCCACCCGTCCGAGGGGGGGCGAGGGACAACGAGCAGTACTTC
D gene: TRBD1; J gene: TRBJ1-5; clone size: many; V gene: TRBV12-3/TRBV12-4; CDR3 protein: CASSAGTGNQPQHF; CDR3 DNA: TGTGCCAGCAGCGCCGGGACAGGGAATCAGCCCCAGCATTTT
D gene: -; J gene: TRBJ1-5; clone size: many; V gene: TRBV6-5; CDR3 protein: CASSSTTTNQPQHF; CDR3 DNA: TGTGCCAGCAGTTCCACTACAACTAATCAGCCCCAGCATTTT
D gene: TRBD1; J gene: TRBJ2-7; clone size: -; V gene: TRBV6-4; CDR3 protein: CASSDTPGQGGYEQYF; CDR3 DNA: TGTGCCAGCAGTGACACGCCGGGACAGGGGGGCTACGAGCAGTACTTC
D gene: TRBD1; J gene: TRBJ2-7; clone size: -; V gene: TRBV2; CDR3 protein: CASSDVVGGDDYEQYF; CDR3 DNA: TGTGCCAGCAGTGATGTAGTAGGGGGCGACGACTACGAGCAGTACTTC
D gene: -; J gene: TRBJ2-7; clone size: -; V gene: TRBV30; CDR3 protein: CAWSGWTQAPSYEQYF; CDR3 DNA: TGTGCCTGGAGTGGGTGGACCCAAGCGCCCTCCTACGAGCAGTACTTC
D gene: TRBD2; J gene: TRBJ2-7; clone size: -; V gene: TRBV6-1; CDR3 protein: CASSDGTSGTFDYEQYF; CDR3 DNA: TGTGCCAGCAGTGATGGGACTAGCGGAACGTTTGACTACGAGCAGTACTTC
D gene: -; J gene: TRBJ1-2; clone size: few; V gene: TRBV6-1; CDR3 protein: CASSEAGQFGYGYTF; CDR3 DNA: TGTGCCAGCAGTGAAGCTGGACAGTTCGGCTATGGCTACACCTTC
D gene: -; J gene: TRBJ1-1; clone size: many; V gene: TRBV6-5; CDR3 protein: CASSYAGMNTEAFF; CDR3 DNA: TGTGCCAGCAGTTACGCGGGAATGAACACTGAAGCTTTCTTT
D gene: -; J gene: TRBJ1-2; clone size: many; V gene: TRBV6-5; CDR3 protein: CASREGSLNYGYTF; CDR3 DNA: TGTGCCAGCCGCGAGGGTTCCCTTAACTATGGCTACACCTTC
D gene: TRBD1; J gene: TRBJ1-1; clone size: many; V gene: TRBV6-5; CDR3 protein: CASSYSGTGDTEAFF; CDR3 DNA: TGTGCCAGCAGTTACTCAGGGACAGGGGACACTGAAGCTTTCTTT
D gene: -; J gene: TRBJ1-2; clone size: many; V gene: TRBV28; CDR3 protein: CASRYPRTEYGYTF; CDR3 DNA: TGTGCCAGCAGATACCCCCGGACGGAGTATGGCTACACCTTC
D gene: TRBD2; J gene: TRBJ2-5; clone size: many; V gene: TRBV29-1; CDR3 protein: CSVEPSGKETQYF; CDR3 DNA: TGCAGCGTTGAGCCTAGCGGTAAAGAGACCCAGTACTTC
D gene: TRBD1; J gene: TRBJ1-2; clone size: few; V gene: TRBV6-1; CDR3 protein: CASRPRGQGGYGYTF; CDR3 DNA: TGTGCCAGCAGACCCCGGGGACAGGGAGGCTATGGCTACACCTTC
D gene: TRBD1; J gene: TRBJ2-7; clone size: few; V gene: TRBV12-3/TRBV12-4; CDR3 protein: CASSEDRVSSYEQYF; CDR3 DNA: TGTGCCAGCAGTGAAGACAGGGTCAGCTCCTACGAGCAGTACTTC
D gene: -; J gene: TRBJ2-5; clone size: many; V gene: TRBV19; CDR3 protein: CASSMGETQYF; CDR3 DNA: TGTGCCAGTAGTATGGGAGAGACCCAGTACTTC
D gene: -; J gene: TRBJ2-2; clone size: -; V gene: TRBV30; CDR3 protein: CAWSVSNTGELFF; CDR3 DNA: TGTGCCTGGAGTGTTTCCAACACCGGGGAGCTGTTTTTT
D gene: -; J gene: TRBJ2-7; clone size: many; V gene: TRBV20-1; CDR3 protein: CSARAPRRVYEQYF; CDR3 DNA: TGCAGTGCTAGGGCCCCCCGCAGGGTCTACGAGCAGTACTTC
D gene: TRBD1; J gene: TRBJ2-5; clone size: -; V gene: TRBV5-1; CDR3 protein: CASSWRTGKEAQYF; CDR3 DNA: TGCGCCAGCAGCTGGAGGACAGGGAAAGAGGCCCAGTACTTC
D gene: -; J gene: TRBJ2-1; clone size: -; V gene: TRBV28; CDR3 protein: CSTSLRYNEQFF; CDR3 DNA: TGCTCCACTAGCTTGCGCTACAATGAGCAGTTCTTC
D gene: TRBD2; J gene: TRBJ2-7; clone size: many; V gene: TRBV20-1; CDR3 protein: CSAQTSSFSYEQYF; CDR3 DNA: TGCAGTGCCCAGACTAGCTCTTTTTCCTACGAGCAGTACTTC
D gene: -; J gene: TRBJ2-7; clone size: many; V gene: TRBV20-1; CDR3 protein: CSARPPAMGEQYF; CDR3 DNA: TGCAGTGCGCGCCCCCCCGCCATGGGTGAGCAGTACTTC
D gene: TRBD1; J gene: TRBJ1-2; clone size: many; V gene: TRBV11-1; CDR3 protein: CASSAWKGQGIYGYTF; CDR3 DNA: TGTGCCAGCAGCGCCTGGAAGGGACAGGGGATCTATGGCTACACCTTC
D gene: -; J gene: TRBJ1-1; clone size: many; V gene: TRBV2; CDR3 protein: CARGVTNTEAFF; CDR3 DNA: TGTGCCAGGGGGGTTACGAACACTGAAGCTTTCTTT
D gene: -; J gene: TRBJ2-5; clone size: few; V gene: TRBV28; CDR3 protein: CASSSQPQETQYF; CDR3 DNA: TGTGCCAGCAGTTCCCAGCCCCAAGAGACCCAGTACTTC
D gene: -; J gene: TRBJ1-6; clone size: few; V gene: TRBV14; CDR3 protein: CASSQVRPRANSPLHF; CDR3 DNA: TGTGCCAGCAGCCAAGTGAGGCCCAGAGCGAATTCACCCCTCCACTTT
D gene: -; J gene: TRBJ2-2; clone size: many; V gene: TRBV14; CDR3 protein: CASSQNRGSGELFF; CDR3 DNA: TGTGCCAGCAGCCAAAATAGGGGGTCCGGGGAGCTGTTTTTT
D gene: -; J gene: TRBJ2-5; clone size: many; V gene: TRBV10-3; CDR3 protein: CAIRKGVEETQYF; CDR3 DNA: TGTGCCATCAGGAAGGGTGTAGAAGAGACCCAGTACTTC
D gene: -; J gene: TRBJ1-5; clone size: many; V gene: TRBV12-3/TRBV12-4; CDR3 protein: CASSWREGQPQHF; CDR3 DNA: TGTGCCAGCAGTTGGAGGGAGGGCCAGCCCCAGCATTTT